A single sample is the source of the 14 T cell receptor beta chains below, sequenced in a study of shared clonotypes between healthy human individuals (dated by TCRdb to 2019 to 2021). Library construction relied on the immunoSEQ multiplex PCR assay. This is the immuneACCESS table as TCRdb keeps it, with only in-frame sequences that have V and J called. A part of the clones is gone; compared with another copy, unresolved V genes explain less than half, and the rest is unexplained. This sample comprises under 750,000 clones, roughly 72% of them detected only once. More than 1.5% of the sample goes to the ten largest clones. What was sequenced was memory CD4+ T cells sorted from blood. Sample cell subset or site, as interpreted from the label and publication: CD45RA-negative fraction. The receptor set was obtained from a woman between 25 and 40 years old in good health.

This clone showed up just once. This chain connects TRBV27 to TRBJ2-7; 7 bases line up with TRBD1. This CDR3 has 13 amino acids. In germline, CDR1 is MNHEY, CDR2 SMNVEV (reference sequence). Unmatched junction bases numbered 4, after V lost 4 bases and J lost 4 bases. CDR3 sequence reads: CASSSQGWYEQYF. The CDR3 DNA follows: TGTGCCAGCAGTTCACAGGGGTGGTACGAGCAGTACTTC.

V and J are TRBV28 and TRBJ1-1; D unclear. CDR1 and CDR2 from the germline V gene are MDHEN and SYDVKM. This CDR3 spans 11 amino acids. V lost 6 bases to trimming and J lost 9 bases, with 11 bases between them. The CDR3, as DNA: TGTGCCAGCAGAACAGAGTATCAAGCTTTCTTT. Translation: CASRTEYQAFF.

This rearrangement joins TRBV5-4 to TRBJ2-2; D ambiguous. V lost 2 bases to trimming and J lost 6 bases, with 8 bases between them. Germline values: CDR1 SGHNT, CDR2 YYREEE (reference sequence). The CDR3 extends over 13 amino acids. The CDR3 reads CASSFIEAGELFF. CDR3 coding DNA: TGTGCCAGCAGCTTTATAGAGGCCGGGGAGCTGTTTTTT.

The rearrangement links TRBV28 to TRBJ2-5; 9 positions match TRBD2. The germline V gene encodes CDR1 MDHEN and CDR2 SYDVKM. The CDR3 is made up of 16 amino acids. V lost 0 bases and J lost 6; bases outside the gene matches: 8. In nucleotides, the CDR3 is TGTGCCAGCAGTTTATGGGAGCGGGGGGCTAGGAAGACCCAGTACTTC. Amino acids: CASSLWERGARKTQYF.

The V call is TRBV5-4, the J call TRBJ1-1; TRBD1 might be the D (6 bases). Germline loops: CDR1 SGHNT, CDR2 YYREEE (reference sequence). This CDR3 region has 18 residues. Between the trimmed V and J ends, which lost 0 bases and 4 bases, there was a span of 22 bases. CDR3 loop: CASSLAVDSSPGTTEAFF. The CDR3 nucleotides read TGTGCCAGCAGCTTGGCGGTGGACAGTTCCCCCGGTACCACTGAAGCTTTCTTT.

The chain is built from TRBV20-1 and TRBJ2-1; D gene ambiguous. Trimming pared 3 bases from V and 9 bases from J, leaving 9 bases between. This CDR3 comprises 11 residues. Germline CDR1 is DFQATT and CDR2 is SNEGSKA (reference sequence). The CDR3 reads CSASEVAEQFF. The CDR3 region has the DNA TGCAGTGCTAGTGAAGTCGCTGAGCAGTTCTTC.

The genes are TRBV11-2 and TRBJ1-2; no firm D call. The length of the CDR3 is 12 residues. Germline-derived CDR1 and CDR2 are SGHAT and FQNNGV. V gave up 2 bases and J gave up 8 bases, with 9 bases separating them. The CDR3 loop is CASSLSGGGYTF. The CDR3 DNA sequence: TGTGCCAGCAGCTTAAGCGGTGGCGGCTACACCTTC.

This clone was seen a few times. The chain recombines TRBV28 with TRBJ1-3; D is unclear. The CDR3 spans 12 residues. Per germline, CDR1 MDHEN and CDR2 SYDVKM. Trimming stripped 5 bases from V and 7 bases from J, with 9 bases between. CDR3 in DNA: TGTGCCAGCAGTCAAAACTCGAACACCATATATTTT. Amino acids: CASSQNSNTIYF. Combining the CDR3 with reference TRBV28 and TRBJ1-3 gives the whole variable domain DVKVTQSSRYLVKRTGEKVFLECVQDMDHENMFWYRQDPGLGLRLIYFSYDVKMKEKGDIPEGYSVSREKKERFSLILESASTNQTSMYLCASSQNSNTIYFGEGSWLTVV.

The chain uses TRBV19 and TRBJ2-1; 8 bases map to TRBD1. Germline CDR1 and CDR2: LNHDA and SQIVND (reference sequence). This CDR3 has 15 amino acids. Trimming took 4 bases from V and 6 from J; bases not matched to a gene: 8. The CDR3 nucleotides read TGTGCCAGTAGTAACGACAGGGGTATCTCCAATGAGCAGTTCTTC. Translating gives CASSNDRGISNEQFF.

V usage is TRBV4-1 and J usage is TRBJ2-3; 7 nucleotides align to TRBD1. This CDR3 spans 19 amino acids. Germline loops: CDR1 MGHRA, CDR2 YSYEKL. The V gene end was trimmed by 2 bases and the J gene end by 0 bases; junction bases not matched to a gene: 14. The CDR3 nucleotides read TGCGCCAGCAGCCAACAAGTCCTACAGGGACAGAGGAGCACAGATACGCAGTATTTT. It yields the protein CASSQQVLQGQRSTDTQYF.

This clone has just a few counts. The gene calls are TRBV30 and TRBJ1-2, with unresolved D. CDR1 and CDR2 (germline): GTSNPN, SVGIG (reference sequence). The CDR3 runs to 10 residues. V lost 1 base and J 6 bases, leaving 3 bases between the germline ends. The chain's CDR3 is CAWSGNGYTF. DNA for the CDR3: TGTGCCTGGAGTGGCAATGGCTACACCTTC.

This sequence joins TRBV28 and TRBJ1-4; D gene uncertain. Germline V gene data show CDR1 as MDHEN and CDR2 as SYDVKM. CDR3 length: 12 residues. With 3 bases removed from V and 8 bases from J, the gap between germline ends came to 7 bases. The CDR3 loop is CASSFYREKLFF. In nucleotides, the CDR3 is TGTGCCAGCAGTTTTTATCGGGAAAAACTGTTTTTT. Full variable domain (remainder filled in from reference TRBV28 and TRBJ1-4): DVKVTQSSRYLVKRTGEKVFLECVQDMDHENMFWYRQDPGLGLRLIYFSYDVKMKEKGDIPEGYSVSREKKERFSLILESASTNQTSMYLCASSFYREKLFFGSGTQLSVL.

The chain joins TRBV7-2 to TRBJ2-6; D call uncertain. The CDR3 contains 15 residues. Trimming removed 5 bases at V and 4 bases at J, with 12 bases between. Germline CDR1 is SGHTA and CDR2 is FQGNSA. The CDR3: CASSTNSGGANVLTF. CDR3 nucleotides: TGTGCCAGCAGCACGAACTCGGGCGGGGCCAACGTCCTGACTTTC.

CDR3 coding DNA: TGTGCCAGCTACTCCGGAGGCGGTTTGAACTATGGCTACACCTTC. As protein: CASYSGGGLNYGYTF. The V and J genes are TRBV2 and TRBJ1-2, with D uncertain. The V gene's germline CDR1 is SNHLY and CDR2 FYNNEI. The V end lost 8 bases, the J end lost 2 bases, and 18 bases lay between the germline ends. This CDR3 comprises 15 residues.